The source of this TCR beta chain is a study of cytomegalovirus exposure and HLA in healthy donors. General study results and limits: Fewer N-insertions than the roughly 670-donor mean were reportedly shown by an Asian-associated ancestry cluster in a later analysis.

Germline-derived CDR1 and CDR2 are SGHTA and FQGTGA. V lost 1 base, J lost 0 bases, and 9 bases lay in between. This CDR3 spans 15 amino acids. The study ran its PCR with 60 Vbeta and 13 Jbeta primers. Sequenced by immunoSEQ multiplex PCR; TCRdb stores in-frame clones only, minus some. Of 170,000 or so clones in the sample, about 88% were seen once. On this clone: Its antigen remains unidentified.

This sequence was found in a young woman in good health and CMV-seronegative. Specimen: PBMCs. V is TRBV7-3 and J is TRBJ2-5; D is possibly TRBD2 (5 bases). CDR3 sequence: CASSLITGYQETQYF. DNA for the CDR3: TGTGCCAGCAGCTTAATCACGGGGTACCAAGAGACCCAGTACTTC.